One sample yielded the 8 T cell receptor beta chains listed below, sequenced in a study of cytomegalovirus exposure and HLA in healthy donors. Sequenced by immunoSEQ multiplex PCR; TCRdb stores in-frame clones only, minus some. Among some 110,000 clones listed, about 91% were seen once. Sequenced sample: PBMCs. These receptors were obtained from a man between 18 and 29 years old in good health and CMV-seronegative.

This chain connects TRBV2 to TRBJ2-7, with TRBD2 as a possible D gene (5 bases). CDR1 is SNHLY and CDR2 is FYNNEI in the germline V gene. V gave up 8 bases and J gave up 6 bases, with 17 bases separating them. The CDR3 runs to 13 residues. The CDR3 region has the DNA TGTGCCAGCGGGAAAGACTATTATCTCGAGCAGTACTTC. This sequence encodes CASGKDYYLEQYF.

This chain connects TRBV19 to TRBJ2-5, with a tentative D call TRBD2 (5 bases). V was trimmed by 7 bases and J by 2 bases, leaving 23 bases between them. Germline V CDR1 and CDR2: LNHDA, SQIVND (reference sequence). This CDR3 spans 17 amino acids. CDR3 sequence reads: CASIEQNLDTGQETQYF. The DNA for the CDR3 is TGTGCCAGTATAGAACAGAATCTCGATACGGGGCAAGAGACCCAGTACTTC.

The chain has TRBV5-1 and TRBJ1-1; D is uncertain. The CDR3 extends over 14 amino acids. Deletions cut 2 bases from V and 3 bases from J, with 11 bases between. CDR1 SGHRS and CDR2 YFSETQ come from the germline V gene. The CDR3 region has the DNA TGCGCCAGCAGCTTCGGGGAAAAACACACTGAAGCTTTCTTT. It specifies CASSFGEKHTEAFF. The full variable domain, its missing parts supplied by reference TRBV5-1 and TRBJ1-1, is KAGVTQTPRYLIKTRGQQVTLSCSPISGHRSVSWYQQTPGQGLQFLFEYFSETQRNKGNFPGRFSGRQFSNSRSEMNVSTLELGDSALYLCASSFGEKHTEAFFGQGTRLTVV.

The chain employs TRBV6-5 and TRBJ1-1, with 7 positions matching TRBD1. The V gene's germline CDR1 is MNHEY and CDR2 SVGAGI. Trimming took 6 bases from V and 3 from J; bases not matched to a gene: 4. The CDR3 consists of 13 residues. CDR3 protein: CASRTGPHTEAFF. In DNA form, the CDR3 reads TGTGCCAGCAGGACAGGGCCTCACACTGAAGCTTTCTTT.

The rearrangement links TRBV19 to TRBJ1-2; 8 bases fit TRBD1. The germline gives CDR1 LNHDA, CDR2 SQIVND (reference sequence). Trimming took 5 bases from V and 8 from J; bases not matched to a gene: 16. This CDR3 has 16 residues. The CDR3 reads CASSPPGGQGAGGYTF. The CDR3 DNA follows: TGTGCCAGTAGTCCCCCCGGTGGCCAGGGGGCGGGCGGCTACACCTTC.

J is TRBJ2-4 and V is TRBV29-1; perhaps TRBD2 as D (5 bases). This CDR3 has 16 amino acids. Germline CDR1 SQVTM, CDR2 ANQGSEA. The V end was cut by 0 bases, the J end by 3 bases, with 15 bases between. The chain's CDR3 is CSVEDRTHKNKNIQYF. CDR3 bases: TGCAGCGTTGAAGACCGGACTCATAAAAACAAAAACATTCAGTACTTC.

CDR3 nucleotides: TGTGCCAGCAGTCCGGCGGCGCCTCTTAACTATGGCTACACCTTC. Translation: CASSPAAPLNYGYTF. The chain joins TRBV2 to TRBJ1-2; D is undetermined. Trimming took off 5 bases at V and 1 base at J, with 14 bases between the two ends. The CDR3 sequence is 15 residues long. Per the germline V gene, CDR1 is SNHLY and CDR2 is FYNNEI.

The chain carries TRBV5-6 and TRBJ1-4; D is undetermined. From germline, CDR1 is SGHDT and CDR2 YYEEEE. The CDR3 is 14 residues long. Trimming took 0 bases from V and 6 from J, leaving 9 bases between them. CDR3 amino acids: CASSLGGVDEKLFF. In DNA, the CDR3 is TGTGCCAGCAGCTTGGGCGGGGTGGATGAAAAACTGTTTTTT.